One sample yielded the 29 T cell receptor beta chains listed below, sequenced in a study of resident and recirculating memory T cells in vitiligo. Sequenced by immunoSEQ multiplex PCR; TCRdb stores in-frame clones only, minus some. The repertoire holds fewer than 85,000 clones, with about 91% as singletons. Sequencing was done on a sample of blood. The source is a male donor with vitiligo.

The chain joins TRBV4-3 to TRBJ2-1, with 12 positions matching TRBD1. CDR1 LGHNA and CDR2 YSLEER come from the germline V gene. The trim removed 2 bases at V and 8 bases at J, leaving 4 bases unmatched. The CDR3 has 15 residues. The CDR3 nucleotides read TGCGCCAGCAGCCAACCGGGACAGGGGGCTCATGAGCAGTTCTTC. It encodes CASSQPGQGAHEQFF.

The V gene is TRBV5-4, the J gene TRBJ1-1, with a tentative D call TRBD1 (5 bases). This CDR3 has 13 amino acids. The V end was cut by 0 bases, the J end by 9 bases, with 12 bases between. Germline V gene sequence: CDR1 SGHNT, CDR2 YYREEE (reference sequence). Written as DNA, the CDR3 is TGTGCCAGCAGCTTGGCCGGCGGGGCAAAAGCTTTCTTT. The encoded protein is CASSLAGGAKAFF.

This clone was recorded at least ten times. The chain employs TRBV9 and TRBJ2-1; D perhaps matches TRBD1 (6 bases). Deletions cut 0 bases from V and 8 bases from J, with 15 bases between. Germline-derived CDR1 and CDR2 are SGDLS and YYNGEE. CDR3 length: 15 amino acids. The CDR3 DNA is TGTGCCAGCAGCGTAGAAAACTCACAGGGCGATGAGCAGTTCTTC. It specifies CASSVENSQGDEQFF.

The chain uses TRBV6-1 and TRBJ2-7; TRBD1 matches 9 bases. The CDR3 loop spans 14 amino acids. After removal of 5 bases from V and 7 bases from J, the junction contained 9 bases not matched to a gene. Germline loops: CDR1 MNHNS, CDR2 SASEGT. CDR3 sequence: CASSQPLGQGEQYF. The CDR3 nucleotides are TGTGCCAGCAGTCAGCCCCTAGGACAGGGGGAGCAGTACTTC.

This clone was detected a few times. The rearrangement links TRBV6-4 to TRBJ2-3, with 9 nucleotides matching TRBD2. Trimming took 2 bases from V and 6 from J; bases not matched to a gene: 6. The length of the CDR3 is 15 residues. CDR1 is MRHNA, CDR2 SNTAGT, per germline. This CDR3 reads CASSDGEREVDTQYF. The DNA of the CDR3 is TGTGCCAGCAGTGACGGAGAGCGGGAGGTGGATACGCAGTATTTT.

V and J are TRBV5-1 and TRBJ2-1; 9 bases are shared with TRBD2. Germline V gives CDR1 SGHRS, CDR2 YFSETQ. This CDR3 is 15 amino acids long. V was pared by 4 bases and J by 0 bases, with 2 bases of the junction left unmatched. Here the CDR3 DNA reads TGCGCCAGCAGCCTTAGCGGGAGCTCCTACAATGAGCAGTTCTTC. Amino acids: CASSLSGSSYNEQFF.

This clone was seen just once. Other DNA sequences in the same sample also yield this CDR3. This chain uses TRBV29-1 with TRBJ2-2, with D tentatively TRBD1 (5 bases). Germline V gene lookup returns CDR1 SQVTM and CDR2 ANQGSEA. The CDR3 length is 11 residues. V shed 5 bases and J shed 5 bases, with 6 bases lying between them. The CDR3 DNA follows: TGCAGCGTTCCAGGGACCGGGGAGCTGTTTTTT. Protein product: CSVPGTGELFF.

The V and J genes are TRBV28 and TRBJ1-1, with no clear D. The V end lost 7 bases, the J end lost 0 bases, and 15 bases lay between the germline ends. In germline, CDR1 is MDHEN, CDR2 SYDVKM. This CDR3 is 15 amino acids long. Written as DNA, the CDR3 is TGTGCCAGCACCCCCCCAGGCTGGATGAACACTGAAGCTTTCTTT. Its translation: CASTPPGWMNTEAFF.

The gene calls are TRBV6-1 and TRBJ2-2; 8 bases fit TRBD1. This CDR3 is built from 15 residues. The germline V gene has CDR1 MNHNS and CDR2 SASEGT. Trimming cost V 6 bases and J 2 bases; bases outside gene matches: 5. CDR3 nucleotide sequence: TGTGCCAGCAGGGCCGGGACAGGAAACACCGGGGAGCTGTTTTTT. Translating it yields CASRAGTGNTGELFF.

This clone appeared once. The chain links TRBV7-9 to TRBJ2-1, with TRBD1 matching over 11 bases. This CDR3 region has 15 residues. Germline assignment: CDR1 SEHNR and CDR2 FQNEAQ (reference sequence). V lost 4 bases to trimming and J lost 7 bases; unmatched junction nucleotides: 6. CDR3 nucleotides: TGTGCCAGCAGCTCTCCGGGACAGGGGGGGAATGAGCAGTTCTTC. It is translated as CASSSPGQGGNEQFF.

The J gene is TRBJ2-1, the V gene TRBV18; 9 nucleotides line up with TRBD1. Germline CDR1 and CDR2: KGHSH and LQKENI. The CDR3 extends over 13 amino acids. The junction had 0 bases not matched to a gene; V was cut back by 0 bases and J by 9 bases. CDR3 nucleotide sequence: TGTGCCAGCTCACCACCGGGACAGGGTGAGCAGTTCTTC. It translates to CASSPPGQGEQFF.

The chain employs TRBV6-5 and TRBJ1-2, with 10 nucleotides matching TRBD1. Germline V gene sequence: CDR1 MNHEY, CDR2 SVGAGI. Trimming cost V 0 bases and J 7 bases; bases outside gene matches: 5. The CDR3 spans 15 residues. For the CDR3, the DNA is TGTGCCAGCAGTTACTCGGGGACAGGGGTCAGTGGCTACACCTTC. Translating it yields CASSYSGTGVSGYTF.

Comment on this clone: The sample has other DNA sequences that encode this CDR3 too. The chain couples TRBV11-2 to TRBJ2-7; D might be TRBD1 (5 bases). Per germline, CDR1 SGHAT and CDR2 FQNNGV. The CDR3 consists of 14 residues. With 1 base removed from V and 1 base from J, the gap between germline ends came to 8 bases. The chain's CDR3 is CASSLAPGSYEQYF. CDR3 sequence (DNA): TGTGCCAGCAGCTTAGCCCCAGGGTCCTACGAGCAGTACTTC.

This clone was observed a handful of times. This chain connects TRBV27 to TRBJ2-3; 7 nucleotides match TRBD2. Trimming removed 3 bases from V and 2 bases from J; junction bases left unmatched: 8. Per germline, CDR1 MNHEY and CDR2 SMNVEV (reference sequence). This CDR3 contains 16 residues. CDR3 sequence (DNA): TGTGCCAGCAGTTTTCGGTCTAGCGGTTACACAGATACGCAGTATTTT. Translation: CASSFRSSGYTDTQYF.

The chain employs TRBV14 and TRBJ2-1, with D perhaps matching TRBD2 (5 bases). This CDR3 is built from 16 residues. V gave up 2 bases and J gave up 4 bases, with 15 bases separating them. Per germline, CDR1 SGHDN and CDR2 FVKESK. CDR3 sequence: CASSQFRGGDYNEQFF. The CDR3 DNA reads TGTGCCAGCAGCCAATTCCGGGGTGGGGATTACAATGAGCAGTTCTTC.

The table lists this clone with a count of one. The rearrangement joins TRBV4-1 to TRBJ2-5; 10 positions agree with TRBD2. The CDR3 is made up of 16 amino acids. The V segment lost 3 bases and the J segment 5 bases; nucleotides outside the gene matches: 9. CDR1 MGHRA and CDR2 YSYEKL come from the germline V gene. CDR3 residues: CASSQPSGRVWETQYF. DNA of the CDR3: TGCGCCAGCAGCCAGCCCAGCGGGAGGGTGTGGGAGACCCAGTACTTC.

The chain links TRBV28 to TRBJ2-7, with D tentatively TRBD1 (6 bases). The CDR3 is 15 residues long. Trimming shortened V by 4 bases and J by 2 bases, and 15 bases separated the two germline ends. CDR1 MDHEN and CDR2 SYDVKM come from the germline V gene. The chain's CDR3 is CASSSTGLAAYEQYF. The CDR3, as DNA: TGTGCCAGCAGTTCAACAGGGTTGGCGGCCTACGAGCAGTACTTC.

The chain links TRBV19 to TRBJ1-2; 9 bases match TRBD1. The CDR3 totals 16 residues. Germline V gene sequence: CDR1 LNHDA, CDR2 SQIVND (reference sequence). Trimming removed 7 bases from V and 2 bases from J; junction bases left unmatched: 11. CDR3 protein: CASNPQPGQGNYGYTF. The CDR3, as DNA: TGTGCCAGTAACCCTCAACCGGGACAGGGAAACTATGGCTACACCTTC.

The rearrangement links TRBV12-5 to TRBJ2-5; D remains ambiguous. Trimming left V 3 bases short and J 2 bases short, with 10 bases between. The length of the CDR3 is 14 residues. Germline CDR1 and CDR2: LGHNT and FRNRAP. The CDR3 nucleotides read TGTGCTAGTGGTTTTTTTACTCGTCAAGAGACCCAGTACTTC. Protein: CASGFFTRQETQYF.

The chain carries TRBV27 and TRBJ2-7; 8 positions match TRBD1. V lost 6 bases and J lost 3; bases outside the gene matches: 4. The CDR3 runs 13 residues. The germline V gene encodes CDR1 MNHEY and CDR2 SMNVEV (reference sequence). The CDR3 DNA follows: TGTGCCAGCAGACAAGGACAGGGCTACGAGCAGTACTTC. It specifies CASRQGQGYEQYF.

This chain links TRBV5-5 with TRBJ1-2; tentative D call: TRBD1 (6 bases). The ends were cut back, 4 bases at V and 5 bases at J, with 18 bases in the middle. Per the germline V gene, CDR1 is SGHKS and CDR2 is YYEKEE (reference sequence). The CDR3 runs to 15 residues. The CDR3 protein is CASSGPGGRLYGYTF. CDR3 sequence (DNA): TGTGCCAGCAGCGGGCCCGGGGGGCGGCTATATGGCTACACCTTC.

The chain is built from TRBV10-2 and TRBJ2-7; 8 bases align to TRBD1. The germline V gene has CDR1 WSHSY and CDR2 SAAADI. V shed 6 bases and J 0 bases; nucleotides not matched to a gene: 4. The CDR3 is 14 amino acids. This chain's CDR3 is CASSDRGFSYEQYF. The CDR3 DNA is TGCGCCAGCAGCGACAGGGGATTCTCCTACGAGCAGTACTTC.

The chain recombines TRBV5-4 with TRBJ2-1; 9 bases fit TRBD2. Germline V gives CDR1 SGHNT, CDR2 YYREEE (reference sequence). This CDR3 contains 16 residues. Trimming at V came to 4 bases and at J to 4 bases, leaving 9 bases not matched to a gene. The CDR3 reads CASSKPLAGSYNEQFF. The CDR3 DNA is TGTGCCAGCAGCAAACCCCTAGCGGGGTCTTACAATGAGCAGTTCTTC.

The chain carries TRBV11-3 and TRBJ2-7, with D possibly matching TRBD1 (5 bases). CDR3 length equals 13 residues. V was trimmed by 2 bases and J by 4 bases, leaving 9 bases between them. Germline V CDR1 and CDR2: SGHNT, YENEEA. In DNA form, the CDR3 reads TGTGCCAGCAGCTTACCCCCAGGGTACGAGCAGTACTTC. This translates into CASSLPPGYEQYF.

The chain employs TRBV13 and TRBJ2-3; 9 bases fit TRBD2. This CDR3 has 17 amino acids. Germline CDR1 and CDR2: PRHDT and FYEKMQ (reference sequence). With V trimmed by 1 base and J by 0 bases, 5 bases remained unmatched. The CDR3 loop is CASSLVLAGPSTDTQYF. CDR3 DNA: TGTGCCAGCAGCTTAGTGCTAGCGGGACCTAGCACAGATACGCAGTATTTT.

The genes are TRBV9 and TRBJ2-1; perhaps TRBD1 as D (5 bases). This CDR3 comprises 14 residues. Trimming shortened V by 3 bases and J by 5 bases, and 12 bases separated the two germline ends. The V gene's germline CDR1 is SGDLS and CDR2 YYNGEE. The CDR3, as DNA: TGTGCCAGCAGCGGGACAACGAGCGACAATGAGCAGTTCTTC. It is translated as CASSGTTSDNEQFF.

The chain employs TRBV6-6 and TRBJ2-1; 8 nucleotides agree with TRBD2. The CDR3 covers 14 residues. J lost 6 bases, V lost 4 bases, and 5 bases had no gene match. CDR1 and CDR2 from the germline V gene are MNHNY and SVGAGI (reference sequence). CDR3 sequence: CASSSGTRANEQFF. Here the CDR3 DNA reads TGTGCCAGCAGTTCCGGGACTAGGGCCAATGAGCAGTTCTTC.

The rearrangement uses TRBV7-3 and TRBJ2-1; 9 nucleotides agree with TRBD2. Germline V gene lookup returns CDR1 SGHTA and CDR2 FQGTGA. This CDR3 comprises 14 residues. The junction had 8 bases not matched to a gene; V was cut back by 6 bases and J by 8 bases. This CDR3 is CASSSGLAPHEQFF. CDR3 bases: TGTGCCAGCAGTTCTGGACTAGCGCCCCATGAGCAGTTCTTC.

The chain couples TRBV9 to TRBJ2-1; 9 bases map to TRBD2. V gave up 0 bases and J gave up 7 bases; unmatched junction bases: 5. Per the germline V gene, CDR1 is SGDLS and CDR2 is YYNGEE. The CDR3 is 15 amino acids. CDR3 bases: TGTGCCAGCAGCGTAGACAGCGGGAGGTTTAATGAGCAGTTCTTC. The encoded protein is CASSVDSGRFNEQFF.